A single sample gave rise to the 27 T cell receptor beta chains below, sequenced in a study of blood T cell repertoires in COVID-19. Profiled with immunoSEQ multiplex PCR; TCRdb holds only in-frame clones, not every one. The sample holds nearly 350,000 clones, over 70% seen once. Sequenced: peripheral blood. The receptors derive from a woman aged 50 to 60 with COVID-19, enrolled during active disease.

This sequence joins TRBV7-8 and TRBJ2-7; unclear D gene. V lost 1 base, J lost 2 bases, and 18 bases lay in between. The CDR3 contains 17 residues. Per germline, CDR1 SGHVS and CDR2 FQNEAQ. The CDR3 sequence: CASSLDFPSRGAYEQYF. The CDR3 DNA sequence: TGTGCCAGCAGCTTAGACTTTCCGAGCCGCGGAGCCTACGAGCAGTACTTC.

The chain links TRBV19 to TRBJ2-2, with 8 bases lining up with TRBD1. Germline-derived CDR1 and CDR2 are LNHDA and SQIVND (reference sequence). The J segment lost 4 bases and the V segment lost 5 bases, leaving 6 bases of the junction unmatched. CDR3 size: 15 residues. The DNA of the CDR3 is TGTGCCAGTAGTTTTGGGACAGGAGCCACCGGGGAGCTGTTTTTT. Protein sequence: CASSFGTGATGELFF.

V usage is TRBV2 and J usage is TRBJ1-1, with 8 positions matching TRBD1. J was trimmed by 2 bases and V by 7 bases; bases with no gene match: 6. Per germline, CDR1 SNHLY and CDR2 FYNNEI. This CDR3 spans 14 amino acids. CDR3 in DNA: TGTGCCAGCAACCTTGACAGGGGTAACACTGAAGCTTTCTTT. Translated, it gives CASNLDRGNTEAFF.

The chain combines TRBV10-3 with TRBJ2-7; weak D call: TRBD2 (7 bases). V was pared by 2 bases and J by 4 bases, with 15 bases between. The CDR3 is 15 residues long. The germline V gene encodes CDR1 ENHRY and CDR2 SYGVKD. The CDR3 spells CAISEREAGVYEQYF. For the CDR3, the DNA is TGTGCCATCAGTGAGCGGGAGGCAGGGGTGTACGAGCAGTACTTC.

The chain joins TRBV12-3 or TRBV12-4 to TRBJ1-2, with TRBD1 matching over 8 bases. Unmatched junction bases numbered 7, after V lost 6 bases and J lost 7 bases. The CDR3 length is 13 residues. CDR3 sequence reads: CASSQGQGSGYTF. CDR3 DNA: TGTGCCAGCAGCCAAGGACAGGGATCTGGCTACACCTTC.

J is TRBJ2-7 and V is TRBV19; D possibly corresponds to TRBD1 (6 bases). Trimming took off 0 bases at V and 4 bases at J, with 16 bases between the two ends. Germline-derived CDR1 and CDR2 are LNHDA and SQIVND (reference sequence). This CDR3 has 16 amino acids. The CDR3 region has the DNA TGTGCCAGTAGTATAGATACGGCAGGGGCTATGTACGAGCAGTACTTC. Translated, it gives CASSIDTAGAMYEQYF.

The rearrangement links TRBV7-3 to TRBJ2-1; 15 nucleotides agree with TRBD2. The CDR3 covers 13 residues. Germline CDR1 is SGHTA and CDR2 is FQGTGA. CDR3 residues: CASGLAGGNEQFF. DNA of the CDR3: TGTGCAAGCGGACTAGCGGGAGGGAATGAGCAGTTCTTC.

The count of this clone is one. The genes are TRBV7-2 and TRBJ2-1; D gene ambiguous. Looked up from germline, CDR1 is SGHTA and CDR2 is FQGNSA. V shed 1 base and J shed 8 bases, with 12 bases lying between them. The CDR3 is 14 amino acids. In DNA form, the CDR3 reads TGTGCCAGCAGCTTAGAAGCTAGGCTTGATGAGCAGTTCTTC. Its translation is CASSLEARLDEQFF.

The chain links TRBV6-5 to TRBJ1-3; the D gene is possibly TRBD1 (5 bases). The CDR3 is 14 residues long. Germline CDR1 is MNHEY and CDR2 is SVGAGI. V lost 6 bases, J lost 1 base, and 10 bases lay in between. CDR3 region: CASRRGGSGNTIYF. Here the CDR3 DNA reads TGTGCCAGCAGACGGGGGGGTTCTGGAAACACCATATATTTT.

The V call is TRBV30, the J call TRBJ1-1, with D perhaps matching TRBD1 (6 bases). V was cut by 5 bases and J by 0 bases, with 7 bases left in between. There are 12 residues in the CDR3. Germline V lookup: CDR1 GTSNPN, CDR2 SVGIG (reference sequence). The CDR3 DNA is TGTGCCTGGGGACAGATGAACACTGAAGCTTTCTTT. Its protein product is CAWGQMNTEAFF. Full variable domain (outside the CDR3, taken from reference TRBV30 and TRBJ1-1): SQTIHQWPATLVQPVGSPLSLECTVEGTSNPNLYWYRQAAGRGLQLLFYSVGIGQISSEVPQNLSASRPQDRQFILSSKKLLLSDSGFYLCAWGQMNTEAFFGQGTRLTVV.

The chain joins TRBV5-4 to TRBJ2-1; TRBD2 matches 8 bases. The CDR3 loop spans 14 amino acids. Germline values: CDR1 SGHNT, CDR2 YYREEE (reference sequence). The V and J ends lost 0 bases and 8 bases, in that order; junction bases with no gene match: 4. This CDR3 reads CASSLGLASDEQFF. The CDR3 DNA sequence: TGTGCCAGCAGCTTGGGACTAGCGTCGGATGAGCAGTTCTTC. Complete variable domain (other parts from reference TRBV5-4 and TRBJ2-1): ETGVTQSPTHLIKTRGQQVTLRCSSQSGHNTVSWYQQALGQGPQFIFQYYREEENGRGNFPPRFSGLQFPNYSSELNVNALELDDSALYLCASSLGLASDEQFFGPGTRLTVL.

The rearrangement joins TRBV20-1 to TRBJ1-1; TRBD1 is a possible D gene (6 bases). The germline V gene encodes CDR1 DFQATT and CDR2 SNEGSKA (reference sequence). The CDR3 runs 15 residues. Trimming took off 3 bases at V and 4 bases at J, with 18 bases between the two ends. The CDR3 sequence: CSASRGGAGATEAFF. The CDR3, as DNA: TGCAGTGCTAGTCGTGGGGGCGCGGGAGCCACTGAAGCTTTCTTT.

This rearrangement joins TRBV2 to TRBJ2-2; weak D call: TRBD1 (5 bases). Germline CDR1 reads SNHLY; CDR2 reads FYNNEI. This CDR3 comprises 14 residues. Trimming left V 7 bases short and J 5 bases short, with 14 bases between. CDR3 sequence (DNA): TGTGCCAGCACTATCGACAGTTTAACCGGGGAGCTGTTTTTT. Translating it yields CASTIDSLTGELFF.

The gene calls are TRBV5-1 and TRBJ2-7; D may be TRBD1 (6 bases). The V end lost 1 base, the J end lost 2 bases, and 10 bases lay between the germline ends. The germline V gene has CDR1 SGHRS and CDR2 YFSETQ. The CDR3 contains 14 residues. DNA for the CDR3: TGCGCCAGCAGCTTGAGACAGGAAGCCTACGAGCAGTACTTC. Encoded protein: CASSLRQEAYEQYF. Drawing the rest from reference TRBV5-1 and TRBJ2-7, the complete variable domain is KAGVTQTPRYLIKTRGQQVTLSCSPISGHRSVSWYQQTPGQGLQFLFEYFSETQRNKGNFPGRFSGRQFSNSRSEMNVSTLELGDSALYLCASSLRQEAYEQYFGPGTRLTVT.

The chain has TRBV28 and TRBJ1-4; D perhaps matches TRBD1 (5 bases). Germline CDR1 and CDR2: MDHEN and SYDVKM. The CDR3 covers 13 residues. Trimming removed 6 bases from V and 6 bases from J, with 11 bases in between. The CDR3 is CASRGQGYEKLFF. In nucleotides, the CDR3 is TGTGCCAGCAGGGGCCAGGGATATGAAAAACTGTTTTTT.

This clone came up once. The chain carries TRBV18 and TRBJ2-1; 9 bases line up with TRBD2. The CDR3 spans 14 residues. Trimming took 8 bases from V and 5 from J; bases not matched to a gene: 7. CDR1 is KGHSH, CDR2 LQKENI, per germline. The CDR3 DNA reads TGTGCCAGCCTACTGCGGGAGGGAAACAATGAGCAGTTCTTC. This translates into CASLLREGNNEQFF. The full variable domain, its missing parts supplied by reference TRBV18 and TRBJ2-1, is NAGVMQNPRHLVRRRGQEARLRCSPMKGHSHVYWYRQLPEEGLKFMVYLQKENIIDESGMPKERFSAEFPKEGPSILRIQQVVRGDSAAYFCASLLREGNNEQFFGPGTRLTVL.

J is TRBJ2-2 and V is TRBV5-1, with 9 bases lining up with TRBD2. Losses at the gene ends were 2 bases for V and 1 base for J; bases not matched to a gene: 6. This CDR3 has 17 residues. Germline assignment: CDR1 SGHRS and CDR2 YFSETQ. CDR3 loop: CASSFSGGRENTGELFF. DNA of the CDR3: TGCGCCAGCAGCTTTAGTGGCGGGAGGGAGAACACCGGGGAGCTGTTTTTT.

The V gene is TRBV5-5, the J gene TRBJ1-1; unclear D gene. Trimming took off 2 bases at V and 0 bases at J, with 8 bases between the two ends. The germline V gene encodes CDR1 SGHKS and CDR2 YYEKEE (reference sequence). The CDR3 has 14 amino acids. The CDR3 protein is CASSFVYLNTEAFF. The CDR3 nucleotides are TGTGCCAGCAGCTTTGTTTACTTGAACACTGAAGCTTTCTTT. Looking up the rest from reference TRBV5-5 and TRBJ1-1 gives the full variable domain: DAGVTQSPTHLIKTRGQQVTLRCSPISGHKSVSWYQQVLGQGPQFIFQYYEKEERGRGNFPDRFSARQFPNYSSELNVNALLLGDSALYLCASSFVYLNTEAFFGQGTRLTVV.

J is TRBJ2-1 and V is TRBV24-1; TRBD2 matches 11 bases. The CDR3 length is 18 residues. CDR1 and CDR2 from the germline V gene are KGHDR and SFDVKD. The V and J ends lost 1 base and 0 bases, in that order; junction bases with no gene match: 4. The CDR3 is CATSDFIAGGFSYNEQFF. CDR3 DNA sequence: TGTGCCACCAGTGATTTTATAGCGGGAGGGTTCTCCTACAATGAGCAGTTCTTC.

The chain couples TRBV7-8 to TRBJ1-4; D is undetermined. The germline gives CDR1 SGHVS, CDR2 FQNEAQ. This CDR3 has 17 amino acids. Trimming took 4 bases from V and 5 from J, leaving 20 bases between them. The CDR3 is CASSSALTRGLNEKLFF. The DNA of the CDR3 is TGTGCCAGCAGCTCGGCTTTGACGAGAGGGCTAAATGAAAAACTGTTTTTT. Combining the CDR3 with reference TRBV7-8 and TRBJ1-4 gives the whole variable domain GAGVSQSPRYKVAKRGQDVALRCDPISGHVSLFWYQQALGQGPEFLTYFQNEAQLDKSGLPSDRFFAERPEGSVSTLKIQRTQQEDSAVYLCASSSALTRGLNEKLFFGSGTQLSVL.

V gene TRBV3-1 (or the pseudogene TRBV3-2) combines with J gene TRBJ2-7, with 7 bases identical to TRBD1. This CDR3 region has 19 residues. V was clipped by 5 bases and J by 5 bases; unmatched bases: 24. Per the germline V gene, CDR1 is LGHDT and CDR2 is YNNKEL (reference sequence). CDR3 DNA sequence: TGTGCCAGCAGCTACCAACGGTGGGGGTACAGGGGAATGAAGGACGAGCAGTACTTC. This translates into CASSYQRWGYRGMKDEQYF.

The chain links TRBV3-1 (or the pseudogene TRBV3-2) to TRBJ1-2, with a weak D call TRBD1 (6 bases). This CDR3 has 15 residues. The V end lost 1 base, the J end lost 3 bases, and 12 bases lay between the germline ends. The germline V gene has CDR1 LGHDT and CDR2 YNNKEL (reference sequence). The CDR3 here is CASSQAAGVDYGYTF. The DNA of the CDR3 is TGTGCCAGCAGCCAAGCAGCAGGGGTAGACTATGGCTACACCTTC.

The chain employs TRBV6-2 or TRBV6-3 and TRBJ2-2; maybe TRBD1 (6 bases). The germline V gene encodes CDR1 MNHEY and CDR2 SVGEGT. This CDR3 contains 14 residues. Trimming pared 4 bases from V and 4 bases from J, leaving 10 bases between. The CDR3 DNA follows: TGTGCCAGCAGTTTAGTACAGGGCACCGGGGAGCTGTTTTTT. Its translation is CASSLVQGTGELFF.

The V gene is TRBV10-3, the J gene TRBJ2-7, with D perhaps matching TRBD1 (6 bases). The germline V gene has CDR1 ENHRY and CDR2 SYGVKD. The CDR3 is made up of 13 amino acids. Trimming took 8 bases from V and 0 from J, leaving 11 bases between them. CDR3 coding DNA: TGTGCCATCGGACAGCCGAGCTCCTACGAGCAGTACTTC. Protein product: CAIGQPSSYEQYF.

The chain combines TRBV19 with TRBJ2-6; no definite D call. The CDR3 runs to 16 residues. The V and J ends lost 1 base and 2 bases respectively, with 9 bases between them. Germline V gives CDR1 LNHDA, CDR2 SQIVND (reference sequence). Here the CDR3 DNA reads TGTGCCAGTAGTATAGTCGCACTGGCTGGGGCCAACGTCCTGACTTTC. Translated, it gives CASSIVALAGANVLTF.

The chain employs TRBV5-6 and TRBJ1-6; TRBD1 matches at 7 bases. The germline V gene encodes CDR1 SGHDT and CDR2 YYEEEE. With 4 bases clipped from V and 5 bases from J, the junction kept 6 bases outside the gene matches. This CDR3 is 15 amino acids long. The CDR3 DNA is TGTGCCAGCAGCCTTCGACAGGGTAATAATTCACCCCTCCACTTT. Residues: CASSLRQGNNSPLHF.

The J gene is TRBJ1-5, the V gene TRBV5-1, with D possibly matching TRBD1 (5 bases). The CDR3 spans 16 residues. The germline V and J ends were trimmed by 2 bases and 1 base, with 13 bases remaining between them. From germline, CDR1 is SGHRS and CDR2 YFSETQ. CDR3 residues: CASSLTDSGSNQPQHF. CDR3 sequence (DNA): TGCGCCAGCAGCTTAACCGACAGTGGGAGCAATCAGCCCCAGCATTTT.